The sequence of this T cell receptor (beta chain) was determined in a study of beta chain features in type 1 diabetes. In germline, CDR1 is SQVTM, CDR2 ANQGSEA. V lost 3 bases and J lost 2, with 7 bases in between. The CDR3 loop spans 12 amino acids. Every isolated RNA sample was fully reverse transcribed, so sequencing captured expressed TCRB transcripts. The protocol was immunoSEQ multiplex PCR, while the TCRdb copy is restricted to in-frame clones and leaves out a portion. The table records roughly 300,000 clones, approximately 8% of them present only once. Via CD45RO/CCR7/CD25/CD127/CD95/CD27, cells of the CD4+ naive, central memory, regulatory and stem cell-like memory subsets were sorted.

The sequence was collected from a woman younger than 35 in good health. The genes are TRBV29-1 and TRBJ1-1; D gene ambiguous. Sequencing used central memory CD4+ T cells from blood. The CDR3 region is CSVDRFNTEAFF. In nucleotides, the CDR3 is TGCAGCGTTGACAGGTTCAACACTGAAGCTTTCTTT.